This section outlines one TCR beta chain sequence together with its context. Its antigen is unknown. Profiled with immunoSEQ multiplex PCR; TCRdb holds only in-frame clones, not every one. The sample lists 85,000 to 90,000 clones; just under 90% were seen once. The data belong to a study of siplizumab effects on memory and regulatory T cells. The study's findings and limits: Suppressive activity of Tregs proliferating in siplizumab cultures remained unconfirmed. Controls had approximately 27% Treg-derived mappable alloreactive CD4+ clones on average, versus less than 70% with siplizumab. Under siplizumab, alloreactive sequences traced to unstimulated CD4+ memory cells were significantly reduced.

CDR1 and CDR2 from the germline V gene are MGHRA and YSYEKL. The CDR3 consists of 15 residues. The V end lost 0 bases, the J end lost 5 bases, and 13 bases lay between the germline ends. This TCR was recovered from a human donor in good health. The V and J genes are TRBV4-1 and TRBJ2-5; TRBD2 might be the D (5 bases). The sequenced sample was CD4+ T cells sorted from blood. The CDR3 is CASSQEGEGSETQYF. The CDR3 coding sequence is TGCGCCAGCAGCCAAGAGGGAGAGGGTAGCGAGACCCAGTACTTC.